Below, one T cell receptor beta chain is given with its context. This entry is derived from a study of molecular identifiers for immune sequencing clone quantification. TCRdb re-analysed the PCR reads in MiXCR, keeping a single row per CDR3 protein. The table has fewer than 10,000 distinct CDR3 sequences, roughly a fifth seen once. With V trimmed by 1 base and J by 8 bases, 3 bases remained unmatched. CDR3 size: 15 residues. The germline V gene encodes CDR1 SEHNR and CDR2 FQNEAQ (reference sequence). The specimen sequenced was naive CD8+ T cells from blood, with Jurkat cell RNA spiked in. Subset in this sample: FACS-sorted CD8+CD4-CCR7+CD45RA+ naive T cells. The rearrangement links TRBV7-9 to TRBJ2-1; 12 bases are shared with TRBD2. This clonotype was sampled from a human donor in good health. Some libraries in this study had Jurkat cell RNA spiked in. The CDR3 DNA reads as TGTGCCAGCAGCTTAGGACTAGCGGGAGCCCATGAGCAGTTCTTC. Translated: CASSLGLAGAHEQFF.